This TCR beta chain stems from a study of Ad26.COV2.S vaccination and SARS-CoV-2 variants. Broader study findings: Compared with placebo recipients, vaccine recipients had higher spike-specific TCR breadth. Similar non-spike TCR breadth was seen in vaccine and placebo recipients.

V lost 2 bases, J lost 0 bases, and 8 bases lay in between. The CDR3 extends over 16 amino acids. Germline V gene data show CDR1 as SGHAT and CDR2 as FQNNGV. Profiling relied on immunoSEQ multiplex PCR, and the TCRdb table lists in-frame clones only, not all of them. In the table there are some 400,000 clones, roughly 90% of which are singletons. Treatment of the sample: about 20 received Ad26.COV2.S at low or high dose, single or two shots; several received placebo; per-sample allocation not given. Sampling happened 63 days after the first vaccine or placebo injection. Points on this clone: What it recognizes is unknown.

The sample consisted of peripheral blood, taken in a trial of Ad26.COV2.S vaccine versus placebo. J is TRBJ2-6 and V is TRBV11-2; the D is unclear. This clonotype was sampled from a person aged 18 to 65 who received the Ad26.COV2.S COVID-19 vaccine or a placebo. CDR3 sequence (DNA): TGTGCCAGCAGCTTATGGCGAGGCTCTGGGGCCAACGTCCTGACTTTC. Amino acids: CASSLWRGSGANVLTF.